This record covers a single TCR beta chain. Its target antigen remains unknown. Per-nucleotide qualities are absent, and no much larger clonotype sits a single base away. These data are taken from a study of cytotoxic CD8 clonotypes in ibrutinib-treated CLL (dated by TCRdb to the early 2020s). Turning to the overall study: The cohort included roughly 15 treatment-naive and ten to twelve relapsed/refractory patients; under 18 were IGHV unmutated. Responses were partial in roughly 24 patients and complete in 2; after median about 70 months follow-up, approximately 15 stayed in remission and 12 progressed. The response samples were drawn at a median of approximately 12 months into treatment, with a range of about 6 to 36 months. On average, each sample yielded 255,043 productive templates and about 95,000 productive rearrangements. Longitudinal samples were obtainable from about 30% of the 86 participants in the trial. Cryopreserved peripheral blood mononuclear cells were obtained prior to treatment, at the time of response, and at either disease progression or sustained remission. All remission and progressive disease samples were collected while patients were still receiving ibrutinib. General conclusions and limits of the study: Baseline clonality exceeded that of age-matched healthy donors and correlated strongly with circulating CD8+ T-cell counts. Public clonotypes were found to be uncommon and were observed to contract or remain stable during treatment; the increase in clonality was shown to reflect expansion of private clonotypes at ibrutinib response. Sampling times were not matched between sustained-remission and progressing patients, and lymph node repertoires were not studied. Clonality rose at ibrutinib response, remained stable during sustained remission, and dropped back toward baseline at progression.

From a lookup of the germline V gene, CDR1 and CDR2 are SNHLY and FYNNEI. The CDR3, from cysteine to phenylalanine, totals 15 residues. Only the CDR3 region is kept as DNA, spanning 45 bases read in frame from base 1. Ends trimmed: V by 6 bases, J by 0 bases; bases unmatched to a gene: 3. The goal of deep resolution MiSeq sequencing was a depth between 1 in 1 million and 1 in 200,000 T cells, and coverage averaged 10x per clonotype. TCR beta libraries were generated with the immunoSEQ hsTCRB Kit. From the authors' description of their analysis: The data were analyzed with ImmunoSEQ Analyzer and ImmunoSEQ Data Assistant, and V, D and J gene assignments followed IMGT definitions. Clonality, which ranges from 0 to 1, was calculated as one minus the normalized Shannon entropy of productive rearrangement frequencies. Public clonotype analysis was restricted to overrepresented clonotypes comprising at least 0.05% of each patient's repertoire. About a dozen age-matched healthy donor repertoires from immuneACCESS were used as controls for clonality. TCRdb obtained this table from immuneACCESS and retained in-frame rearrangements with V and J assigned. These tables miss some clones; where compared with another copy, unresolved V genes account for less than half of the shortfall, and the remainder is unexplained. V and J calls and clone size are as listed in that table; D and trimming were resolved from the DNA. The sample yields more than 15,000 clones; under 75% were counted once. The ten largest account for about 25% of the sample.

The time point label corresponds to: about a year on ibrutinib. For TCR beta library preparation, around 1.8 micrograms of genomic DNA were extracted from the cryopreserved PBMCs. Longitudinal blood samples from CLL patients on ibrutinib monotherapy were analyzed using high-throughput TCR beta sequencing. The patients took part in an open-label, single-center phase 2 trial of ibrutinib monotherapy. Sequencing used PBMCs, obtained after 12 months of ibrutinib treatment. The V and J genes are TRBV2 and TRBJ2-7; a stretch of 12 junction bases matches TRBD2. This sequence originates from a human donor with chronic lymphocytic leukemia. This receptor carries the CDR3 CASRKTSGSSYEQYF. The sequence in DNA is TGTGCCAGCAGGAAGACTAGCGGGAGCTCCTACGAGCAGTACTTC.